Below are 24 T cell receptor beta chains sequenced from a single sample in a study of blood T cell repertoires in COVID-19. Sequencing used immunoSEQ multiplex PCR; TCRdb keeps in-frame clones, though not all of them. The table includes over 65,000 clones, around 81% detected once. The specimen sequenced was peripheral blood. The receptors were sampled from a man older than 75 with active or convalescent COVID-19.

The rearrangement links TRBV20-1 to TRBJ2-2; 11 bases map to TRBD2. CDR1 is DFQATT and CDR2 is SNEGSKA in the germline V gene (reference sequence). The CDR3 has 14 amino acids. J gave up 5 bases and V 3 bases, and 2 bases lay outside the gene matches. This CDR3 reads CSASSGGVTGELFF. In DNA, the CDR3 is TGCAGTGCTAGTAGCGGGGGGGTAACCGGGGAGCTGTTTTTT.

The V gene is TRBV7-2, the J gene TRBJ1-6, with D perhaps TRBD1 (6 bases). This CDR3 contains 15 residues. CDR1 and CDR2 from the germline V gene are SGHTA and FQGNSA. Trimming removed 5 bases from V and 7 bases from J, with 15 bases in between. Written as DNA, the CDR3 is TGTGCCAGCAGCATTCCCGGGACACAAAATTCACCCCTCCACTTT. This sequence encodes CASSIPGTQNSPLHF. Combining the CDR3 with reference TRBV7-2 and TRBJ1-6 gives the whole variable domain GAGVSQSPSNKVTEKGKDVELRCDPISGHTALYWYRQSLGQGLEFLIYFQGNSAPDKSGLPSDRFSAERTGGSVSTLTIQRTQQEDSAVYLCASSIPGTQNSPLHFGNGTRLTVT.

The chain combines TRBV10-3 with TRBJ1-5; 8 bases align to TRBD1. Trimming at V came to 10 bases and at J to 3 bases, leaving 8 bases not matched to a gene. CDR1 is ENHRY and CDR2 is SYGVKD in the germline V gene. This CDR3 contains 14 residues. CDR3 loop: CATSPDRDNQPQHF. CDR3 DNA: TGTGCCACGAGCCCGGACAGGGACAATCAGCCCCAGCATTTT.

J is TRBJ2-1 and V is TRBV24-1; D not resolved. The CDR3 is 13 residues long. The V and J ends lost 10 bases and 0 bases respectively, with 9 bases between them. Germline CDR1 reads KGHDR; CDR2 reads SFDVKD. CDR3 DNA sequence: TGTGCCACTCAGCGTGACTCCTACAATGAGCAGTTCTTC. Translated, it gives CATQRDSYNEQFF.

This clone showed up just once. This chain's CDR3 is CASSFSGSENSPLHF. The CDR3 DNA reads TGTGCCAGCTCATTTTCCGGGAGTGAAAATTCACCCCTCCACTTT. The J gene is TRBJ1-6, the V gene TRBV18; no clear D. This CDR3 has 15 amino acids. Germline assignment: CDR1 KGHSH and CDR2 LQKENI. Deletions cut 5 bases from V and 7 bases from J, with 15 bases between.

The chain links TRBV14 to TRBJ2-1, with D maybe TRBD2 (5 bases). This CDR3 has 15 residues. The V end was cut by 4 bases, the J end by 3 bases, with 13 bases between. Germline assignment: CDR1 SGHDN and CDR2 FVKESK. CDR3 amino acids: CASSPRGLVYNEQFF. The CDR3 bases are TGTGCCAGCAGCCCTCGGGGTTTAGTCTACAATGAGCAGTTCTTC.

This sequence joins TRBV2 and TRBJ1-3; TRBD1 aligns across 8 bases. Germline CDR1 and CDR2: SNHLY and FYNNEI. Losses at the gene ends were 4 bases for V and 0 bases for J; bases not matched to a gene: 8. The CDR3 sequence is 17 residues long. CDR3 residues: CASSGTFGQGSGNTIYF. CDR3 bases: TGTGCCAGCAGTGGGACCTTCGGACAGGGCTCTGGAAACACCATATATTTT.

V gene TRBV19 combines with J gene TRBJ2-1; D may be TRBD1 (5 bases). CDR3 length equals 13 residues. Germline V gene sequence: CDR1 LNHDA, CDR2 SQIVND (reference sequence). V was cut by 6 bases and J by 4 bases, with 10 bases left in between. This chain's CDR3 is CASRPTDYNEQFF. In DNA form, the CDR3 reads TGTGCCAGTAGACCGACAGATTACAATGAGCAGTTCTTC.

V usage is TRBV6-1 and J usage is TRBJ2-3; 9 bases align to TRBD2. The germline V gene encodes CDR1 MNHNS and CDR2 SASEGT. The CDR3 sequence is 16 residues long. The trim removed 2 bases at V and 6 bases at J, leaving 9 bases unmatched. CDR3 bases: TGTGCCAGCAGTGAATCTTGGCGGGGGGGTATGGATACGCAGTATTTT. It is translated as CASSESWRGGMDTQYF.

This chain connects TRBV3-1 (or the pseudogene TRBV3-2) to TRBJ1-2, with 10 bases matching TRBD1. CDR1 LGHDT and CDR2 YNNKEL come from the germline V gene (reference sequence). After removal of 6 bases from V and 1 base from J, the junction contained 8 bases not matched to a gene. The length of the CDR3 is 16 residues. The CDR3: CASRGTGDFINYGYTF. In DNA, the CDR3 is TGTGCCAGCAGGGGGACAGGGGATTTTATTAACTATGGCTACACCTTC.

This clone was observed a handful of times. CDR3 amino acids: CASSPITSGGRSGSYNEQFF. The CDR3 region has the DNA TGTGCCAGCTCACCGATTACTAGCGGGGGTAGATCAGGTTCCTACAATGAGCAGTTCTTC. The rearrangement links TRBV18 to TRBJ2-1; 11 nucleotides line up with TRBD2. The CDR3 contains 20 residues. J gave up 1 base and V 3 bases, and 14 bases lay outside the gene matches. CDR1 KGHSH and CDR2 LQKENI come from the germline V gene.

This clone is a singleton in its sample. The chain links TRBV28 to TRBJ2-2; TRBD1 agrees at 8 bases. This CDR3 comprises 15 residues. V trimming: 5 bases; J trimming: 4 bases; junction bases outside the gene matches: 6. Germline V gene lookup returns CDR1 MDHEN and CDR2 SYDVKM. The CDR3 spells CASSPGQEGTGELFF. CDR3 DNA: TGTGCCAGCAGTCCGGGACAGGAAGGCACCGGGGAGCTGTTTTTT.

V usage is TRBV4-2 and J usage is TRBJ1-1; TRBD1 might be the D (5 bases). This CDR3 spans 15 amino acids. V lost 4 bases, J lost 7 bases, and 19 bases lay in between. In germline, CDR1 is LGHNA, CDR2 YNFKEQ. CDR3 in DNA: TGTGCCAGCAGCCTTGCAGGGCAGCTCGTCTATGAAGCTTTCTTT. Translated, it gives CASSLAGQLVYEAFF.

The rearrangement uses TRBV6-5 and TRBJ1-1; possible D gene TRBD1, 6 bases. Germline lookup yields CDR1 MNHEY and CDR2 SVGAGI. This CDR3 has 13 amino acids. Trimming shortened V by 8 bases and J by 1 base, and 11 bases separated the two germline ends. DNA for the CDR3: TGTGCCAGCGGGACAATCGAGAACACTGAAGCTTTCTTT. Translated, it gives CASGTIENTEAFF.

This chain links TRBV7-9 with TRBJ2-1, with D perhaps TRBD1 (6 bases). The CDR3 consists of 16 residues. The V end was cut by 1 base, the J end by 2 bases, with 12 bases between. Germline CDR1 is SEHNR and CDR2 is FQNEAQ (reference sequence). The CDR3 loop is CASSLDLGGAYNEQFF. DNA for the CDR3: TGTGCCAGCAGCTTAGATCTAGGGGGAGCCTACAATGAGCAGTTCTTC.

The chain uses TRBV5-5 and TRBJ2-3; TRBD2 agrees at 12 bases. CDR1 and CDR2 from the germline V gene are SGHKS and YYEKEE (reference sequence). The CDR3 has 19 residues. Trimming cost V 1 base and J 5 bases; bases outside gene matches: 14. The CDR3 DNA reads TGTGCCAGCAGCTTGATGACTAGCGGGGGTTATTTTATTGGAGATACGCAGTATTTT. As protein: CASSLMTSGGYFIGDTQYF.

CDR3 sequence: CASTRGGSAGNTIYF. The DNA for the CDR3 is TGCGCCAGCACGAGGGGGGGCTCCGCTGGAAACACCATATATTTT. The rearrangement uses TRBV5-1 and TRBJ1-3, with a tentative D call TRBD1 (6 bases). The CDR3 has 15 residues. From germline, CDR1 is SGHRS and CDR2 YFSETQ. Trimming took off 6 bases at V and 2 bases at J, with 15 bases between the two ends. The full variable domain, in which reference TRBV5-1 and TRBJ1-3 provide the parts outside the CDR3, is KAGVTQTPRYLIKTRGQQVTLSCSPISGHRSVSWYQQTPGQGLQFLFEYFSETQRNKGNFPGRFSGRQFSNSRSEMNVSTLELGDSALYLCASTRGGSAGNTIYFGEGSWLTVV.

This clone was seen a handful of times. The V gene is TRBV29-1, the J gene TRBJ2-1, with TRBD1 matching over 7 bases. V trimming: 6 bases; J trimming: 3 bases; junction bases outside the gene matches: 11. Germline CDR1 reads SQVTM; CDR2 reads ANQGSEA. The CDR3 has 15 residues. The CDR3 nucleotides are TGCAGCGTGGATGGACAGGAAAACAACTACAATGAGCAGTTCTTC. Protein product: CSVDGQENNYNEQFF.

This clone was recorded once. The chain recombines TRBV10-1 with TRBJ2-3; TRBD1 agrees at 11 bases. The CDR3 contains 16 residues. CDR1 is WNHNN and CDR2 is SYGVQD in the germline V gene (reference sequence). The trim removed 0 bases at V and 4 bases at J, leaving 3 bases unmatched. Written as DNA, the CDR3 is TGCGCCAGCAGTGAGTCTGGGACAGGGGGGTCAGATACGCAGTATTTT. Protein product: CASSESGTGGSDTQYF.

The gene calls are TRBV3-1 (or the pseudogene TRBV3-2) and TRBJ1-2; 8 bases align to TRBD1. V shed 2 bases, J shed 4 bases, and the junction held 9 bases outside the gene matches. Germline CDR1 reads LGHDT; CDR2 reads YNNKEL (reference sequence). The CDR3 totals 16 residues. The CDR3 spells CASSQHQTGAFYGYTF. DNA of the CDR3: TGTGCCAGCAGCCAACACCAGACAGGGGCCTTCTATGGCTACACCTTC.

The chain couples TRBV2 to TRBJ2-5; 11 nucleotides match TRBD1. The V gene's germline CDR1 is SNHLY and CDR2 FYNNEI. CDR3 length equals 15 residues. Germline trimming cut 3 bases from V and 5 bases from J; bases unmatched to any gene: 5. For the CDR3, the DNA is TGTGCCAGCAGTGAGGGGGACAGGGGGGGGGAGACCCAGTACTTC. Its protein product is CASSEGDRGGETQYF.

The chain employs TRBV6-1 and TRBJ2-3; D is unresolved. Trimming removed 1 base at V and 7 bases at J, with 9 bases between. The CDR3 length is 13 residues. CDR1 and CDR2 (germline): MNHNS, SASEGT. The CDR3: CASSEGSANTQYF. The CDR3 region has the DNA TGTGCCAGCAGTGAAGGGAGCGCAAATACGCAGTATTTT.

The CDR3 bases are TGTGCCAGTAGTGGGGAGGACAGGGGGCCCAATCAGCCCCAGCATTTT. Translating it yields CASSGEDRGPNQPQHF. This chain connects TRBV19 to TRBJ1-5, with TRBD1 matching 11 bases. Germline lookup yields CDR1 LNHDA and CDR2 SQIVND (reference sequence). V lost 5 bases and J lost 3; bases outside the gene matches: 6. This CDR3 has 16 amino acids.

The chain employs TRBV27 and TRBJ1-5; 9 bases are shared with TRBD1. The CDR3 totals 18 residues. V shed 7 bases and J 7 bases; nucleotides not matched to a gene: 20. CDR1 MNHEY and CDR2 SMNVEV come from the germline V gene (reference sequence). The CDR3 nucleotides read TGTGCCAGCACCCCCCCGGGACAGGGTGCGTGGGAGGTCCAGCCCCAGCATTTT. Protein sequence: CASTPPGQGAWEVQPQHF.